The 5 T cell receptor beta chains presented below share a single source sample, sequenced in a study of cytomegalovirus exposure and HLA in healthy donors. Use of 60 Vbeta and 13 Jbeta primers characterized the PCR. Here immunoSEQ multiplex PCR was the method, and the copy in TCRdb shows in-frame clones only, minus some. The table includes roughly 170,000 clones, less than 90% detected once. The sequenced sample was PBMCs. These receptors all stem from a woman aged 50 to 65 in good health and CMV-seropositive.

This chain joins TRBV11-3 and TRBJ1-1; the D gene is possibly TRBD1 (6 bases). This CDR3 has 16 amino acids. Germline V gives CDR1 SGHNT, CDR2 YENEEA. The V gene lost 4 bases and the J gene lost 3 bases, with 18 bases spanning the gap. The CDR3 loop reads CASSSSIGGLDTEAFF. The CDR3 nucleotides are TGTGCCAGCAGCTCTAGTATCGGGGGGCTGGACACTGAAGCTTTCTTT.

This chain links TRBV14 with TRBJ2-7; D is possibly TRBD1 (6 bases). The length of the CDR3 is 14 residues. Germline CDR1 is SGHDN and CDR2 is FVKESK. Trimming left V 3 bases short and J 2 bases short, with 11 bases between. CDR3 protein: CASSQVDRPYEQYF. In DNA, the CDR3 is TGTGCCAGCAGCCAGGTTGACAGGCCCTACGAGCAGTACTTC.

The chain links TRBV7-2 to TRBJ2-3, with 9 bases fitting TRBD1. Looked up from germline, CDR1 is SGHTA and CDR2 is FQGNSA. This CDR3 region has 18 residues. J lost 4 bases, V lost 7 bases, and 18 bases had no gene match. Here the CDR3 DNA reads TGTGCCAGCACCTCAGTGTTCTCCTGGGACAGGGTCGCAGATACGCAGTATTTT. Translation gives CASTSVFSWDRVADTQYF.

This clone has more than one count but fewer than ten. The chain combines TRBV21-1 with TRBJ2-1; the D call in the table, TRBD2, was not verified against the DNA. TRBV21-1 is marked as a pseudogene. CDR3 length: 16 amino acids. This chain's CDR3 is CASSNPGLASGNEQFF. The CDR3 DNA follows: TGTGCCAGCAGCAACCCAGGACTAGCTTCCGGCAATGAGCAGTTCTTC.

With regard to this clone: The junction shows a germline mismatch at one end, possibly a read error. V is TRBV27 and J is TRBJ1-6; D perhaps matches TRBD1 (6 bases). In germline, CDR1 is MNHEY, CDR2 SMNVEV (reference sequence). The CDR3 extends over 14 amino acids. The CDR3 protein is CASSFRGSNPPLHF. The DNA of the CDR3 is TGTGCCAGCAGTTTCAGGGGTTCTAATCCACCCCTCCACTTT.